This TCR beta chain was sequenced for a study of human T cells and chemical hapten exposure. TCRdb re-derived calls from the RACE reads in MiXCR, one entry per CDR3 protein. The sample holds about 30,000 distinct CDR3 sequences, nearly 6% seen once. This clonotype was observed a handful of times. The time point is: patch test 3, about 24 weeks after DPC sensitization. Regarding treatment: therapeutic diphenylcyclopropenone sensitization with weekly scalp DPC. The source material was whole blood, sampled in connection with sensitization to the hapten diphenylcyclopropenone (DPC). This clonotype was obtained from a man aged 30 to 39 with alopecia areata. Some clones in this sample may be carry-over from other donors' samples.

The CDR3 DNA is TGCGCCAGCAGCCAAGAAGAAGGAAATAGGAACTCCTACGAGCAGTACTTC. Residues: CASSQEEGNRNSYEQYF. The chain recombines TRBV4-1 with TRBJ2-7; D uncertain. V was pared by 0 bases and J by 0 bases, with 15 bases between. Germline loops: CDR1 MGHRA, CDR2 YSYEKL. The CDR3 spans 17 residues.